The rows below give T cell receptor beta chains drawn from one sample of a study of cytomegalovirus exposure and HLA in healthy donors. Repertoires were generated with immunoSEQ multiplex PCR, while TCRdb's copy carries only in-frame clones and drops some. The sample has a few hundred thousand clones, around 90% seen once. Sequenced input: PBMCs. These receptor sequences come from a woman aged 18-29 years in good health and CMV-seronegative. CDR3s include the opening cysteine and the closing phenylalanine or tryptophan. The order of the fields is V gene, D gene, J gene, clone size, CDR3 DNA, CDR3 protein. The D gene is left open where the match is weak. Clone sizes are given selectively: once, few, many, or a class where the clone is expanded.

TRBV7-9	TRBD2	TRBJ2-1	NA	TGTGCCAGCAGCTTACTAGCGGCCTACAATGAGCAGTTCTTC	CASSLLAAYNEQFF
TRBV6-4	NA	TRBJ1-1	NA	TGTGCCAGCAGTGACTCGGCGGGGGTGGGTGGCACTGAAGCTTTCTTT	CASSDSAGVGGTEAFF
TRBV18	NA	TRBJ1-1	NA	TGTGCCAGCTCACCGGGCCAGGGTTTGGACACTGAAGCTTTCTTT	CASSPGQGLDTEAFF
TRBV7-9	TRBD1	TRBJ1-1	NA	TGTGCCAGCAGCCCGGACAGGGGGAACACTGAAGCTTTCTTT	CASSPDRGNTEAFF
TRBV5-6	NA	TRBJ2-6	NA	TGTGCCAGCAGCTTGGGGTCGACAGCCCGCTCTGGGGCCAACGTCCTGACTTTC	CASSLGSTARSGANVLTF
TRBV7-6	TRBD2	TRBJ2-3	NA	TGTGCCAGCAGCTTAGTAGCGGGGGGGCAAGATACGCAGTATTTT	CASSLVAGGQDTQYF
TRBV5-4	NA	TRBJ2-1	NA	TGTGCCAGCAGCTTGGCCGACTCCCCGGCCTCCTACAATGAGCAGTTCTTC	CASSLADSPASYNEQFF
TRBV4-3	NA	TRBJ2-1	NA	TGCGCCAGTGCACTCCAGGGGAGCTCCTACAATGAGCAGTTCTTC	CASALQGSSYNEQFF
TRBV4-3	NA	TRBJ2-7	once	TGCGCCAGCAGCCAAGATAGAGGGACACGACGCTACGAGCAGTACTTC	CASSQDRGTRRYEQYF
TRBV27	TRBD1	TRBJ1-4	NA	TGTGCCAGCAGTTCGACAGGGGGCAAGGAAAAACTGTTTTTT	CASSSTGGKEKLFF
TRBV7-6	TRBD1	TRBJ1-2	NA	TGTGCCAGCAGCCTAGACAGGGGTGTCTATGGCTACACCTTC	CASSLDRGVYGYTF
TRBV5-1	NA	TRBJ2-2	once	TGCGCCAGCAGCGTACAAGAGGTCGGGGAGCTGTTTTTT	CASSVQEVGELFF
TRBV2	NA	TRBJ1-3	once	TGTGCCAGCAGTGAAGACAGCTTCTCTGGAAACACCATATATTTT	CASSEDSFSGNTIYF
TRBV30	TRBD2	TRBJ2-1	NA	TGTGCCTTAGGCTGGACTAGCGACAATGAGCAGTTCTTC	CALGWTSDNEQFF
TRBV7-7	TRBD1	TRBJ1-4	NA	TGTGCCAGCAGTCGCGGGACAGGAACTAATGAAAAACTGTTTTTT	CASSRGTGTNEKLFF
TRBV5-1	TRBD2	TRBJ2-3	NA	TGCGCCAGCAGCTGGACTAGCGGGGGGGCATCAGATACGCAGTATTTT	CASSWTSGGASDTQYF
TRBV18	NA	TRBJ1-5	NA	TGTGCCAGCTCACCGACTGATAGCAATCAGCCCCAGCATTTT	CASSPTDSNQPQHF
TRBV6-8	TRBD2	TRBJ2-2	NA	TGTGCCAACACAAGGCCTAGCGGGATAACGAACACCGGGGAGCTGTTTTTT	CANTRPSGITNTGELFF
TRBV29-1	TRBD2	TRBJ2-7	NA	TGCAGCGTTGAGGCGACGGGGGGCTCCTACGAGCAGTACTTC	CSVEATGGSYEQYF
TRBV29-1	NA	TRBJ1-1	NA	TGCAGCGTTGTGGGTAGGGGCATGAACACTGAAGCTTTCTTT	CSVVGRGMNTEAFF
TRBV30	NA	TRBJ2-5	few	TGTGCCTGGAGCGTTCCCCGGGACCAAGAGACCCAGTACTTC	CAWSVPRDQETQYF
TRBV4-3	NA	TRBJ1-2	NA	TGCGCCAGCAGCCAGGATCCTGCGGGGGCTGGCTACACCTTC	CASSQDPAGAGYTF